Listed here are 21 T cell receptor beta chains from one sample, sequenced in a study of blood T cell repertoires in COVID-19. Clones were read by immunoSEQ multiplex PCR, and TCRdb kept only the in-frame ones, dropping some. The table has around 43,000 clones, roughly 90% seen once. The specimen sequenced was peripheral blood. The receptors here all came from a man aged 45 to 65 with active COVID-19.

The count of this clone is one. The chain has TRBV7-2 and TRBJ2-1, with D possibly matching TRBD2 (6 bases). Germline V gene data show CDR1 as SGHTA and CDR2 as FQGNSA. This CDR3 is built from 15 residues. Trimming stripped 4 bases from V and 9 bases from J, with 19 bases between. CDR3: CASSSAGRPGGEQFF. CDR3 coding DNA: TGTGCCAGCAGCTCAGCCGGGAGACCCGGAGGTGAGCAGTTCTTC. Supplemented by reference TRBV7-2 and TRBJ2-1, the full variable domain reads GAGVSQSPSNKVTEKGKDVELRCDPISGHTALYWYRQSLGQGLEFLIYFQGNSAPDKSGLPSDRFSAERTGGSVSTLTIQRTQQEDSAVYLCASSSAGRPGGEQFFGPGTRLTVL.

The chain combines TRBV4-1 with TRBJ2-1; TRBD2 agrees at 11 bases. The V gene end was trimmed by 2 bases and the J gene end by 10 bases; junction bases not matched to a gene: 13. The CDR3 loop spans 17 amino acids. Germline assignment: CDR1 MGHRA and CDR2 YSYEKL. DNA of the CDR3: TGCGCCAGCAGCCAAAGACTAGCGGGAATAGTTAATTTGGAGCAGTTCTTC. It is translated as CASSQRLAGIVNLEQFF.

This chain connects TRBV3-1 (or the pseudogene TRBV3-2) to TRBJ2-5; possibly TRBD1 for D (6 bases). Germline V CDR1 and CDR2: LGHDT, YNNKEL (reference sequence). This CDR3 has 14 amino acids. Trimming removed 4 bases from V and 4 bases from J, with 13 bases in between. CDR3 residues: CASSLAGAGETQYF. CDR3 coding DNA: TGTGCCAGCAGCCTGGCAGGGGCGGGAGAGACCCAGTACTTC.

This rearrangement joins TRBV5-5 to TRBJ2-1; TRBD2 matches at 12 bases. Trimming cost V 7 bases and J 1 base; bases outside gene matches: 6. The CDR3 runs to 16 residues. Germline V gives CDR1 SGHKS, CDR2 YYEKEE (reference sequence). CDR3 DNA sequence: TGTGCCAGCGGGACCGGGACTAGCGGGTCCTACAATGAGCAGTTCTTC. Encoded protein: CASGTGTSGSYNEQFF.

CDR3 sequence reads: CATSDGGGVESEKLFF. The CDR3 DNA is TGTGCCACCAGTGATGGAGGGGGCGTGGAGAGTGAAAAACTGTTTTTT. The rearrangement uses TRBV24-1 and TRBJ1-4, with 7 positions matching TRBD1. This CDR3 comprises 16 residues. Germline loops: CDR1 KGHDR, CDR2 SFDVKD. The V segment lost 3 bases and the J segment 7 bases; nucleotides outside the gene matches: 10.

The CDR3 loop reads CASSYYRTGGNTEAFF. The CDR3 DNA reads TGTGCCAGCAGTTACTATCGGACAGGGGGGAACACTGAAGCTTTCTTT. The gene calls are TRBV6-5 and TRBJ1-1; 10 bases align to TRBD1. The V gene's germline CDR1 is MNHEY and CDR2 SVGAGI. CDR3 length: 16 amino acids. Trimming took 1 base from V and 1 from J; bases not matched to a gene: 3.

A remark on this clone: Other DNA sequences within the sample encode an identical CDR3. This chain joins TRBV11-2 and TRBJ2-7; D is unresolved. The CDR3 loop spans 11 amino acids. The germline V gene encodes CDR1 SGHAT and CDR2 FQNNGV. Between the trimmed V and J ends, which lost 3 bases and 3 bases, there was a span of 3 bases. In nucleotides, the CDR3 is TGTGCCAGCAGCTTGTACTACGAGCAGTACTTC. This encodes CASSLYYEQYF.

The chain is built from TRBV7-3 and TRBJ2-7, with TRBD2 matching 14 bases. V dropped 3 bases and J dropped 6; count of bases not matched to a gene: 1. This CDR3 has 14 residues. Germline V gives CDR1 SGHTA, CDR2 FQGTGA. The CDR3 reads CASSLGTSGSEQYF. The CDR3, as DNA: TGTGCCAGCAGCTTGGGGACTAGCGGGAGCGAGCAGTACTTC.

This sequence joins TRBV3-1 (or the pseudogene TRBV3-2) and TRBJ2-7; 7 positions agree with TRBD2. V gave up 5 bases and J gave up 7 bases; unmatched junction bases: 11. CDR1 LGHDT and CDR2 YNNKEL come from the germline V gene (reference sequence). The CDR3 totals 14 residues. The CDR3 loop reads CASSKREGQGEQYF. CDR3 in DNA: TGTGCCAGCAGCAAGAGGGAGGGCCAGGGAGAGCAGTACTTC.

The chain has TRBV6-2 or TRBV6-3 and TRBJ2-7; D remains unclear. This CDR3 has 15 amino acids. V was trimmed by 2 bases and J by 2 bases, leaving 13 bases between them. Per the germline V gene, CDR1 is MNHEY and CDR2 is SVGEGT. CDR3 sequence (DNA): TGTGCCAGCAGTTACACAACAAAGTCCCCCTACGAGCAGTACTTC. Translating it yields CASSYTTKSPYEQYF.

This chain joins TRBV28 and TRBJ1-5; possibly TRBD1 for D (5 bases). Germline CDR1 and CDR2: MDHEN and SYDVKM. V was shortened by 2 bases and J by 0 bases, with 26 bases between the two germline ends. The CDR3 has 21 residues. The CDR3 is CASSLEVYGEGLIGSNQPQHF. CDR3 coding DNA: TGTGCCAGCAGTTTAGAGGTATACGGGGAGGGGCTAATAGGTAGCAATCAGCCCCAGCATTTT.

J is TRBJ2-1 and V is TRBV4-2, with TRBD1 matching over 9 bases. The J segment lost 8 bases and the V segment lost 6 bases, leaving 8 bases of the junction unmatched. Germline CDR1 is LGHNA and CDR2 is YNFKEQ. The CDR3 is 14 residues long. CDR3 residues: CASSPGQGGYEQFF. The CDR3 coding sequence is TGTGCCAGCAGTCCGGGACAGGGAGGCTATGAGCAGTTCTTC.

This clone was found once. The DNA is left out, because the CDR3 cannot be placed on it with certainty; the CDR3 is given as TCRdb lists it. The chain uses TRBV28 and TRBJ2-7; the tabulated D call, TRBD1, remains unverified against the DNA. The germline gives CDR1 MDHEN, CDR2 SYDVKM. The CDR3 comprises 15 residues, both ends counted. CDR3 residues: CASSTSGQGTYEQYF.

J is TRBJ2-7 and V is TRBV13, with 7 bases that match TRBD2. CDR1 is PRHDT and CDR2 is FYEKMQ in the germline V gene (reference sequence). J gave up 6 bases and V 5 bases, and 19 bases lay outside the gene matches. This CDR3 is built from 17 residues. The CDR3 reads CASSPRRLAIHTGEQYF. CDR3 sequence (DNA): TGTGCCAGCAGCCCAAGACGACTAGCTATACACACCGGCGAGCAGTACTTC. Drawing the rest from reference TRBV13 and TRBJ2-7, the complete variable domain is AAGVIQSPRHLIKEKRETATLKCYPIPRHDTVYWYQQGPGQDPQFLISFYEKMQSDKGSIPDRFSAQQFSDYHSELNMSSLELGDSALYFCASSPRRLAIHTGEQYFGPGTRLTVT.

This clone was detected only once. CDR3: CASSVDRVMNTEAFF. In nucleotides, the CDR3 is TGTGCCAGCAGCGTAGACAGGGTCATGAACACTGAAGCTTTCTTT. V usage is TRBV9 and J usage is TRBJ1-1, with a weak D call TRBD1 (6 bases). The CDR3 consists of 15 residues. V was pared by 0 bases and J by 0 bases, with 9 bases between. Looked up from germline, CDR1 is SGDLS and CDR2 is YYNGEE.

The chain joins TRBV28 to TRBJ1-5; D may be TRBD1 (6 bases). Germline CDR1 and CDR2: MDHEN and SYDVKM. V lost 4 bases to trimming and J lost 4 bases, with 17 bases between them. This CDR3 spans 16 amino acids. CDR3 sequence reads: CASSWTTGLWNQPQHF. In DNA, the CDR3 is TGTGCCAGCAGTTGGACCACAGGGTTATGGAATCAGCCCCAGCATTTT.

CDR3 sequence reads: CASSPGFGTEAFF. CDR3 sequence (DNA): TGTGCCAGCAGCCCCGGTTTCGGGACTGAAGCTTTCTTT. V is TRBV28 and J is TRBJ1-1; D not certain. Trimming took 6 bases from V and 5 from J, leaving 13 bases between them. The CDR3 has 13 residues. Germline loops: CDR1 MDHEN, CDR2 SYDVKM.

The rearrangement uses TRBV5-8 and TRBJ2-2, with D unclear. The ends were cut back, 0 bases at V and 1 base at J, with 4 bases in the middle. Per the germline V gene, CDR1 is SGHTS and CDR2 is YDEGEE. The CDR3 has 14 residues. For the CDR3, the DNA is TGTGCCAGCAGCTTGGTCCAGAACACCGGGGAGCTGTTTTTT. Residues: CASSLVQNTGELFF.

The chain couples TRBV11-2 to TRBJ2-1; tentative D call: TRBD2 (6 bases). The CDR3 runs 16 residues. Germline V CDR1 and CDR2: SGHAT, FQNNGV. V was clipped by 0 bases and J by 8 bases, with 17 bases between them. CDR3 in amino acids: CASSLDRSGGGDEQFF. The CDR3, as DNA: TGTGCCAGCAGCTTAGATAGGAGCGGAGGCGGGGATGAGCAGTTCTTC.

This clone has more than one count but fewer than ten. The chain employs TRBV6-2 or TRBV6-3 and TRBJ2-7; possible D gene TRBD2, 6 bases. V lost 0 bases and J 9 bases, leaving 9 bases between the germline ends. Germline-derived CDR1 and CDR2 are MNHEY and SVGEGT. The CDR3 length is 12 residues. The CDR3 DNA reads TGTGCCAGCAGTTACTCGAGGAGGGCGCAGTACTTC. Protein product: CASSYSRRAQYF.

This clone was seen more than once but under ten times. This chain joins TRBV6-2 or TRBV6-3 and TRBJ2-7; 8 nucleotides align to TRBD2. The CDR3 length is 15 residues. The junction had 11 bases not matched to a gene; V was cut back by 4 bases and J by 6 bases. Germline V gene sequence: CDR1 MNHEY, CDR2 SVGEGT. This chain's CDR3 is CASSSIPAGVSEQYF. In DNA form, the CDR3 reads TGTGCCAGCAGTTCCATTCCAGCGGGAGTAAGCGAGCAGTACTTC.